This T cell receptor beta chain originates from a study of blood T cell repertoires in COVID-19. Study-level background: Some COVID-19 samples were acute and others convalescent; all came from the United States, Italy and Spain. The analysed material was cDNA or gDNA that came from T cells, B-cell-depleted T cells, or PBMCs.

CDR1 and CDR2 (germline): LNHDA, SQIVND (reference sequence). This CDR3 region has 13 residues. Trimming shortened V by 5 bases and J by 6 bases, and 13 bases separated the two germline ends. Original processing notes: Counts of nucleated cells, estimated from reference gene primer amplification, were obtained. Clones were read by immunoSEQ multiplex PCR, and TCRdb kept only the in-frame ones, dropping some. The V and J calls and the clone size are those of that table, but D and trimming were determined from the DNA. Found here are 370,000 or so clones, more than 75% of them singletons; the top ten hold 1% to 1.5%. Participants were placed into cohorts based on the clinical history they reported.

The sequence was collected from a man aged 30 to 45 who had recovered from COVID-19. This chain links TRBV19 with TRBJ1-1; tentatively, D is TRBD1 (5 bases). Sequenced sample: PBMCs or T cells enriched from blood (not recorded which). CDR3 region: CASSSGVRSEAFF. CDR3 bases: TGTGCCAGTAGTTCGGGGGTGAGATCTGAAGCTTTCTTT.